A selection of T cell receptor beta chains follows, all from one sample in a study of tumor-infiltrating lymphocytes in primary liver carcinoma. One entry per CDR3 protein results from TCRdb running MiXCR on the multiplex PCR reads. The sample holds 300,000 to 350,000 distinct CDR3 sequences, approximately 65% seen once. Sequencing input: peripheral blood. The receptors were gathered from a man aged 35 to 55 with primary liver carcinoma and hepatitis B virus infection. Both conserved end residues are part of each CDR3. D genes are given only for firm matches. Rows may omit the clone size; those that give it use once, few, many or a size class.

TRBV12-3/TRBV12-4	TRBJ2-3	few	.	CANSPGQETSTDTQYF	TGTGCCAACAGTCCAGGGCAGGAGACTAGCACAGATACGCAGTATTTT
TRBV11-2	TRBJ2-7	.	.	CASSLGPSQIQTYEQYF	TGTGCCAGCAGCTTAGGGCCCTCCCAGATTCAGACCTACGAGCAGTACTTC
TRBV5-6	TRBJ1-2	many	.	CASGGPEHYGYTF	TGTGCCAGCGGAGGACCCGAGCACTATGGCTACACCTTC
TRBV5-4	TRBJ2-1	.	.	CASSFGVGQFF	TGTGCCAGCAGCTTTGGAGTAGGGCAGTTCTTC
TRBV29-1	TRBJ1-5	.	.	CSVASLLLAGPMADTQHF	TGCAGCGTTGCAAGCCTTTTGCTAGCGGGACCAATGGCAGATACGCAGCATTTT
TRBV29-1	TRBJ2-1	many	TRBD1	CSVADRDPYNEQFF	TGCAGCGTTGCAGACAGGGATCCCTACAATGAGCAGTTCTTC
TRBV11-1	TRBJ2-5	many	.	CASSSTQETQYF	TGTGCCAGCAGCTCGACCCAAGAGACCCAGTACTTC
TRBV5-1	TRBJ2-7	.	.	CASSLVNRGLSYEQYF	TGCGCCAGCAGCTTGGTAAATCGGGGCCTCTCCTACGAGCAGTACTTC
TRBV24-1	TRBJ2-1	many	.	CATSDFSGNHNEQFF	TGTGCCACCAGTGATTTCTCGGGGAATCACAATGAGCAGTTCTTC
TRBV11-2	TRBJ2-1	.	TRBD2	CASRWPGLAGGQGYNEQFF	TGTGCGAGCCGCTGGCCGGGACTAGCGGGAGGGCAGGGCTACAATGAGCAGTTCTTC
TRBV5-1	TRBJ2-7	few	TRBD2	CASSSGSGYEQYF	TGCGCCAGCAGCTCTGGTAGCGGGTACGAGCAGTACTTC
TRBV4-3	TRBJ2-7	many	TRBD1	CASSQTGTAAYEQYF	TGCGCCAGCAGCCAGACCGGGACAGCTGCCTACGAGCAGTACTTC
TRBV11-2	TRBJ2-7	.	TRBD1	CAGSLNPDRPYEQYF	TGTGCCGGCAGCTTAAATCCGGACAGGCCCTACGAACAGTACTTC
TRBV5-1	TRBJ1-5	.	TRBD1	CASSHGTANQPQHF	TGCGCCAGCAGCCACGGGACAGCTAATCAGCCCCAGCATTTT
TRBV28	TRBJ2-4	.	.	CASSLRGVQGGNKNIQYF	TGTGCCAGCAGTTTGAGGGGTGTACAGGGTGGAAACAAAAACATTCAGTACTTC
TRBV11-2	TRBJ2-1	many	.	CASSSQTGYAEQFF	TGTGCCAGCAGCTCCCAGACTGGGTACGCTGAGCAGTTCTTC
TRBV11-2	TRBJ2-7	.	.	CASSVTGLGFGEQYF	TGTGCCAGCAGCGTTACGGGGTTGGGGTTCGGCGAGCAGTACTTC
TRBV6-6	TRBJ2-7	many	.	CASSYLAGREHEQYF	TGTGCCAGCAGTTACTTGGCGGGAAGGGAGCACGAGCAGTACTTC
TRBV29-1	TRBJ1-6	many	TRBD1	CSAGTGNSPLHF	TGCAGCGCCGGGACAGGAAATTCACCCCTCCACTTT
TRBV6-2/TRBV6-3	TRBJ1-5	few	.	CASILDSYSNQPQHF	TGTGCCAGCATTCTGGACAGCTATAGCAATCAGCCCCAGCATTTT
TRBV5-6	TRBJ2-3	few	TRBD2	CASSLRLAGVGDTQYF	TGTGCCAGCAGCTTGAGGCTAGCGGGAGTCGGAGATACGCAGTATTTT
TRBV11-2	TRBJ2-3	.	.	CASSLTSVEGLLSTDTQYF	TGTGCCAGCAGCCTCACATCAGTAGAGGGATTGTTGAGCACAGATACACAGTATTTT
TRBV7-9	TRBJ2-1	.	.	CASSLFSGQGNNEQFF	.
TRBV4-1	TRBJ1-2	.	.	CASSQEMQGLWQNYGYTF	TGCGCCAGCAGCCAAGAGATGCAGGGCCTTTGGCAAAACTATGGCTACACCTTC
TRBV6-2/TRBV6-3	TRBJ2-2	.	.	CARRPGQPGELFF	TGTGCCCGCAGACCCGGACAGCCCGGGGAGCTGTTTTTT
TRBV4-2	TRBJ2-7	many	TRBD1	CASTSGTGAGEQYF	TGTGCCAGCACTTCAGGGACAGGGGCGGGGGAGCAGTACTTC
TRBV7-8	TRBJ1-1	few	.	CASSSLVGNTEAFF	TGTGCCAGCAGCTCGCTCGTGGGGAACACTGAAGCTTTCTTT
TRBV6-6	TRBJ1-4	many	.	CASSAGTFNEKLFF	TGTGCCAGCAGTGCCGGGACATTTAATGAAAAACTGTTTTTT
TRBV11-2	TRBJ2-5	.	TRBD1	CASSRGEGAHSAQETQYF	TGTGCCAGCAGCCGGGGAGAGGGGGCGCATTCCGCGCAGGAGACCCAGTACTTC
TRBV6-1	TRBJ1-3	.	.	CASSHNSRNTIYF	TGTGCCAGCTCACATAACTCTAGAAACACCATATATTTT
TRBV29-1	TRBJ1-1	.	TRBD1	CSTVVVGGLNTEAFF	TGCAGCACCGTTGTTGTAGGGGGCTTGAACACTGAAGCTTTCTTT
TRBV6-6	TRBJ2-6	many	TRBD1	CASSYADRVGANVLTF	TGTGCCAGCAGTTACGCCGACAGGGTTGGGGCCAACGTCCTGACTTTC
TRBV28	TRBJ1-2	few	.	CASSLSELGYTF	TGTGCCAGCAGTTTATCAGAACTCGGCTACACCTTC
TRBV6-2/TRBV6-3	TRBJ2-5	.	TRBD1	CASTIRDSGFQETQYF	TGTGCCAGCACCATTAGGGACAGTGGGTTCCAAGAGACCCAGTACTTC
TRBV11-2	TRBJ2-6	.	.	CASRGDTSSGAKVLTF	TGTGCCAGCAGGGGAGATACGAGCTCTGGGGCCAAAGTCCTGACTTTC
TRBV6-5	TRBJ1-4	.	TRBD1	CASRKTTGGDGKLLF	TGTGCCAGCAGAAAAACGACAGGGGGGGATGGAAAACTGCTTTTT
TRBV5-6	TRBJ2-1	few	TRBD2	CASSSGLAGSGEQFF	TGTGCCAGCAGCTCCGGACTAGCGGGGTCCGGTGAGCAGTTCTTC
TRBV29-1	TRBJ2-7	.	TRBD1	CSVSGKTGGYEPYF	TGCAGCGTTAGTGGGAAGACAGGGGGCTACGAGCCGTACTTC
TRBV6-6	TRBJ1-3	.	.	CASRERYGNTIYF	TGTGCCAGCAGGGAGAGGTATGGAAACACCATATATTTT
TRBV5-6	TRBJ2-3	.	TRBD2	CASSLTSGYTDTQYF	TGTGCCAGCAGCTTAACTAGCGGCTACACAGATACGCAGTATTTT
TRBV6-1	TRBJ1-5	.	.	CASTSHPQGNNQPLYF	TGTGCCAGCACAAGTCATCCACAGGGAAACAATCAGCCCCTGTATTTT
TRBV6-5	TRBJ2-7	.	TRBD1	CASSFDPGQGADEQYF	TGTGCCAGCAGTTTCGATCCGGGACAGGGGGCAGACGAGCAGTACTTC
TRBV10-2	TRBJ1-5	once	TRBD1	CASGDLRTGDEHF	TGCGCCAGCGGTGACCTACGGACAGGCGATGAGCATTTT
TRBV11-2	TRBJ1-1	many	TRBD1	CASSSNRGETEAFF	TGTGCCAGCAGCTCGAACAGGGGTGAGACTGAAGCTTTCTTT
TRBV10-3	TRBJ2-7	few	.	CAISADGYEQYF	TGTGCCATCAGTGCGGACGGCTACGAGCAGTACTTC
TRBV18	TRBJ2-3	.	.	CASSPPSVPDTQYF	TGTGCCAGCTCACCACCCTCCGTTCCAGATACGCAGTATTTT
TRBV10-2	TRBJ1-2	.	.	CASSFGEGYGYTF	TGCGCCAGCAGTTTTGGGGAAGGCTATGGCTACACCTTC
TRBV9	TRBJ2-1	.	TRBD2	CASSETGETSGRRYNEQFF	TGTGCCAGCAGCGAGACAGGGGAGACTAGCGGGAGGAGGTACAATGAGCAGTTCTTC
TRBV11-2	TRBJ2-7	.	.	CASSLDTDTSCEQYF	TGTGCCAGTAGCTTAGATACGGACACTTCTTGTGAGCAGTACTTC
TRBV4-1	TRBJ2-3	.	.	CASSQSHFFENTDTQYF	TGCGCCAGCAGCCAATCCCACTTCTTTGAAAACACGGATACGCAGTATTTT
TRBV7-8	TRBJ2-1	.	.	CASSLRGGEQKYNEQFF	TGTGCCAGCAGCTTAAGAGGGGGAGAACAAAAATACAATGAGCAGTTCTTC
TRBV4-1	TRBJ2-7	many	TRBD2	CASSQGTSGYYEQYF	TGCGCCAGCAGCCAAGGGACTAGCGGTTACTACGAGCAGTACTTC
TRBV11-2	TRBJ2-7	.	.	CASSLGGGYERYF	TGTGCCAGCAGCTTAGGGGGGGGCTATGAGCGGTACTTC
TRBV7-9	TRBJ1-1	few	.	CASSFLAGATEAFF	TGTGCCAGCAGCTTCTTGGCAGGGGCCACTGAAGCTTTCTTT
TRBV4-1	TRBJ2-1	.	.	CASSRNGPATLRSNNEQFF	TGCGCCAGCAGCCGGAATGGGCCGGCGACGCTGCGGTCAAACAATGAGCAGTTCTTC
TRBV9	TRBJ2-1	.	TRBD2	CASSVGGAGNNEQFF	TGTGCCAGCAGCGTAGGTGGAGCGGGAAACAATGAGCAGTTCTTC